This T cell receptor beta chain was retrieved from a study of blood T cell repertoires in COVID-19. Across the study: Nucleic acid was either cDNA or gDNA, and it came from T cells, B-cell-depleted T cells, or PBMCs.

The CDR3 runs to 13 residues. V was pared by 5 bases and J by 5 bases, with 6 bases of the junction left unmatched. CDR1 is SNHLY and CDR2 is FYNNEI in the germline V gene. The protocol was immunoSEQ multiplex PCR, while the TCRdb copy is restricted to in-frame clones and leaves out a portion. Found here are some 250,000 clones, about 86% of them singletons; the top ten hold 2.5% to 3.5%. This clone is a singleton in its sample. V gene TRBV2 combines with J gene TRBJ2-7; 7 nucleotides match TRBD1. This TCR came from a woman aged 30 to 39 who had recovered from COVID-19. The sequenced sample was peripheral blood. The CDR3 nucleotides are TGTGCCAGCAGTACCCGACAGGGCCACGAGCAGTACTTC. This gives the protein CASSTRQGHEQYF.